The entry that follows covers one T cell receptor (beta chain) sequence. Its specificity is not known. As originally analysed: The median was around 89,000 TCRs per sample, ranging roughly 20,000 to 690,600. Each CDR3 protein gets one entry after TCRdb re-called the RACE reads with MiXCR. Clone size and V and J calls follow TCRdb, not the original study. The sample has about 82,000 distinct CDR3 sequences; approximately 13% are singletons. CDR3 length: 15 amino acids. V lost 5 bases and J lost 13; bases outside the gene matches: 15. CDR1 and CDR2 from the germline V gene are DFQATT and SNEGSKA (reference sequence). The data derive from a study of human T cells and chemical hapten exposure. Study-level findings and limits: High-frequency TCRs, those above 1 in 1000, stayed the same after DPC sensitization.

Time point defined: patch test 3, about 24 weeks after DPC sensitization. The treatment was: therapeutic diphenylcyclopropenone sensitization with weekly scalp DPC. The receptor's source is a woman aged 45-59 years with alopecia areata. Some clones in this sample may be carry-over from other donors' samples. The material was whole blood, obtained in connection with sensitization to the hapten diphenylcyclopropenone (DPC). The chain recombines TRBV20-1 with TRBJ1-6, with 9 bases fitting TRBD1. CDR3 sequence reads: CSAPPRTGAAGPLHF. The CDR3 DNA follows: TGCAGTGCTCCCCCGCGGACAGGGGCCGCCGGGCCCCTCCACTTT.